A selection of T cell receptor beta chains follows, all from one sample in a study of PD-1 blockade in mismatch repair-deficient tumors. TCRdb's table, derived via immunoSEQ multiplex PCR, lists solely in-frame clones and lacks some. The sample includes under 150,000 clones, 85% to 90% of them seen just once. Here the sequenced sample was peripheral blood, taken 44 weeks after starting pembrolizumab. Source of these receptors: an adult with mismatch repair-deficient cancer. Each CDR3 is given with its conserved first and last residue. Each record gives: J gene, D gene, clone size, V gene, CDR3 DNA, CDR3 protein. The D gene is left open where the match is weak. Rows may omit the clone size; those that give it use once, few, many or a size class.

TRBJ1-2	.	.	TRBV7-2	TGTGCCAGCAGCTTAGCTTTAGGAGGGTTTGGGGGCTACACCTTC	CASSLALGGFGGYTF
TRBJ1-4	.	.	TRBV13	TGTGCCAGCAGCACACAGGAAGAAAAACTGTTTTTT	CASSTQEEKLFF
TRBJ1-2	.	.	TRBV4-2	TGTGCCAGCAGCCAAGTCCCGGCGGGAGGGAGAGGCTACACCTTC	CASSQVPAGGRGYTF
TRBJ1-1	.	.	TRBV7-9	TGTGCCAGCAGCTTATCAGTTGAAGCTTTCTTT	CASSLSVEAFF
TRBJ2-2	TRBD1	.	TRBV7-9	TGTGCCAGCAGCTCTCGGGACAGGGGGAAGGGCACCGGGGAGCTGTTTTTT	CASSSRDRGKGTGELFF
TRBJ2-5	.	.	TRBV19	TGTGCCAGTAGTAACGCCCTTTTACAAGAGACCCAGTACTTC	CASSNALLQETQYF
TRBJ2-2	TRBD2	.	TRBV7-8	TGTGCCAGCAGCTTTGACCGACTAGCGGGAGTTTGGTGGGACACCGGGGAGCTGTTTTTT	CASSFDRLAGVWWDTGELFF
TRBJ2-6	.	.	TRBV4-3	TGCGCCAGCAGCCAAGAAGGAGGGACTGGGGCCAACGTCCTGACTTTC	CASSQEGGTGANVLTF
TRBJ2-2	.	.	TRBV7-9	TGTGCCAGCAGCTTAGGGCGACAGCTCCACGCGAACACCGGGGAGCTGTTTTTT	CASSLGRQLHANTGELFF
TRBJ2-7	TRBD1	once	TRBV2	TGTGCCAGCAGCGGACAGGGAATTAGGTACGAGCAGTACTTC	CASSGQGIRYEQYF
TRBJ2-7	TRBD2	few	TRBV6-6	TGTGCCAGCAGTAGCCCGGGACTAGCGGACGAGCAGTACTTC	CASSSPGLADEQYF
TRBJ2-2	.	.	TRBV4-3	TGCGCCAGCAGCCAAGGGATCCAGGGGACGAGTACCGGGGAGCTGTTTTTT	CASSQGIQGTSTGELFF
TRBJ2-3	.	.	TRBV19	TGTGCCAGTAGTCCTCGACACTACCTCACAGATACGCAGTATTTT	CASSPRHYLTDTQYF
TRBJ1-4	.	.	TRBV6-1	TGTGCCAGCAGCTCAGGGGAGGGTGTTGAAAAACTGTTTTTT	CASSSGEGVEKLFF
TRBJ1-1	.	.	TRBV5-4	TGTGCCAGTAGTGCTAGGGGCATGAACACTGAAGCTTTCTTT	CASSARGMNTEAFF
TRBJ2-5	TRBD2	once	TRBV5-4	TGTGCCAGCAGCTTGGGGCTAGCGGGAGGGCCGCAGGAGACCCAGTACTTC	CASSLGLAGGPQETQYF
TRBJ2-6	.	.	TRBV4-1	TGCGCCAGCAGCCAAGATCGGGGCTCTGGGGCCAACGTCCTGACTTTC	CASSQDRGSGANVLTF
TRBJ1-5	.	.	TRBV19	TGTGCCAGTAACGGGGTTCGGAGCAATCAGCCCCAGCATTTT	CASNGVRSNQPQHF
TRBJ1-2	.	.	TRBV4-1	TGCGCCAGCAGCCAAGACCCAGGGAGTAACTATGGCTACACCTTC	CASSQDPGSNYGYTF
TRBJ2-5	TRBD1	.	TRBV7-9	TGTGCCAGCAGCTTAGCTAGTAGGTTCGGACAGGGCAGCGGGGAGACCCAGTACTTC	CASSLASRFGQGSGETQYF
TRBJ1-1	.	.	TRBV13	TGTGCCAGCAGCTCGAATAGTTTAGGGAAAATGAACACTGAAGCTTTCTTT	CASSSNSLGKMNTEAFF
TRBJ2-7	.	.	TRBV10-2	TGCGCCAGCAGTGAGTCCGGGGTCCACTACGAGCAGTACTTC	CASSESGVHYEQYF
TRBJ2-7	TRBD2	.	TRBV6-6	TGTGCCAGCAGTTACTCGGGCGGGAGCTACGAGCAGTACTTC	CASSYSGGSYEQYF
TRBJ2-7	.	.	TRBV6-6	TGTGCCAGCAGCGGACGGGACCCCCCCTACGAGCAGTACTTC	CASSGRDPPYEQYF